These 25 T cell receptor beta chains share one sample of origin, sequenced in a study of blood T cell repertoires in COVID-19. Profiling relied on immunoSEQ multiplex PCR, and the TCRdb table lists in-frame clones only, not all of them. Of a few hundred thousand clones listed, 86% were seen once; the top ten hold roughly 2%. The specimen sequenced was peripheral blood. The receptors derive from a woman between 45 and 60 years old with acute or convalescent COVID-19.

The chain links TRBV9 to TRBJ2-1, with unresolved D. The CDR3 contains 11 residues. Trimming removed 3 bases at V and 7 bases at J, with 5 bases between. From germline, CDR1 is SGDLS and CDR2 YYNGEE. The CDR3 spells CASSGSNEQFF. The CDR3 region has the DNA TGTGCCAGCAGCGGTTCGAATGAGCAGTTCTTC.

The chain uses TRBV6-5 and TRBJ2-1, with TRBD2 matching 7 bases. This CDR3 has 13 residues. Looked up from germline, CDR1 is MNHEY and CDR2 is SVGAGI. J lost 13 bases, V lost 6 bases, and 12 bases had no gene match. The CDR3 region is CASRPPGGRVQFF. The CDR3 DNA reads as TGTGCCAGCAGACCCCCTGGGGGGAGGGTTCAGTTCTTC.

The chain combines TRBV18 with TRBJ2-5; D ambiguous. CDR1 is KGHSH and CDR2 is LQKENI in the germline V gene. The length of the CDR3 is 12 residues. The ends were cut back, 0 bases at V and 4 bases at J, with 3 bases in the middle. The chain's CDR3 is CASSPPRETQYF. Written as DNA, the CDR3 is TGTGCCAGCTCACCACCGAGAGAGACCCAGTACTTC.

The CDR3 loop reads CASSHGDRGSNQPQHF. The CDR3 DNA reads as TGCGCCAGCAGTCACGGAGATCGGGGAAGCAATCAGCCCCAGCATTTT. The rearrangement joins TRBV23-1 to TRBJ1-5; D not certain. TRBV23-1 falls under the ORF class, with uncertain function. Trimming stripped 3 bases from V and 1 base from J, with 13 bases between. The length of the CDR3 is 16 residues.

In DNA, the CDR3 is TGTGCCAGCAGTTTCGGGACTAGCGCTTCCAATGAGCAGTTCTTC. This sequence encodes CASSFGTSASNEQFF. This chain joins TRBV27 and TRBJ2-1, with TRBD2 matching 10 bases. The germline CDR1 and CDR2 sequences are MNHEY and SMNVEV (reference sequence). This CDR3 is 15 amino acids long. Trimming cost V 3 bases and J 6 bases; bases outside gene matches: 5.

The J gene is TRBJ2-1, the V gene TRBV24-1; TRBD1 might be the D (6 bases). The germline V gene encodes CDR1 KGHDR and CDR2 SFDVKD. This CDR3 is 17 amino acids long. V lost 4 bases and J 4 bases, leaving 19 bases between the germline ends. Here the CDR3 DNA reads TGTGCCACCAGTGACTTCAGCCAGGGGATACTGTACAATGAGCAGTTCTTC. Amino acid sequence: CATSDFSQGILYNEQFF.

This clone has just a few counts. CDR3 sequence (DNA): TGTGCCAGCAGCTTGACCCAGGGGAAGAATGAGCAGTTCTTC. Its protein is CASSLTQGKNEQFF. J is TRBJ2-1 and V is TRBV5-4, with D possibly matching TRBD1 (6 bases). The V gene's germline CDR1 is SGHNT and CDR2 YYREEE (reference sequence). The CDR3 loop spans 14 amino acids. Trimming removed 1 base at V and 7 bases at J, with 12 bases between.

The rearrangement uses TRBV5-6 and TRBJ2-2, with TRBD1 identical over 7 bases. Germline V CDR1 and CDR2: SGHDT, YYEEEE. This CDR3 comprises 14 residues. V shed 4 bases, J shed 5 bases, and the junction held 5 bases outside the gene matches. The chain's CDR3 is CASSRQGLTGELFF. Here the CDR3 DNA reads TGTGCCAGCAGCAGACAGGGTCTTACCGGGGAGCTGTTTTTT.

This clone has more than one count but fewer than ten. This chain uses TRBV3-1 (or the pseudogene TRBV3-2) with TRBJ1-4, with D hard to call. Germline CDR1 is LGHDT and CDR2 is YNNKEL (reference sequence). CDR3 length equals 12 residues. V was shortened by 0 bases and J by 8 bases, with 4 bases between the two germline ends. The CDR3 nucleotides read TGTGCCAGCAGCCAAGAACGGGAAAAACTGTTTTTT. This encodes CASSQEREKLFF.

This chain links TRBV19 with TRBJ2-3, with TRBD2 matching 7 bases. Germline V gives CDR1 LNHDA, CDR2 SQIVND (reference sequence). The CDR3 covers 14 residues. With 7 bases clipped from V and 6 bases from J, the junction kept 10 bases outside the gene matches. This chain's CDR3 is CASTKGSGPDTQYF. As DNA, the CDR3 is TGTGCCAGTACCAAGGGTAGCGGGCCGGATACGCAGTATTTT.

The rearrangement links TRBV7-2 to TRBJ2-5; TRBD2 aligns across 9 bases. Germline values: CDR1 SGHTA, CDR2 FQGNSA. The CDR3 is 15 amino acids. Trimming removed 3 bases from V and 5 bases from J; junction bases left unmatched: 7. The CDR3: CASSFQRGAGETQYF. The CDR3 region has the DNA TGTGCCAGCAGCTTCCAGCGGGGGGCGGGGGAGACCCAGTACTTC.

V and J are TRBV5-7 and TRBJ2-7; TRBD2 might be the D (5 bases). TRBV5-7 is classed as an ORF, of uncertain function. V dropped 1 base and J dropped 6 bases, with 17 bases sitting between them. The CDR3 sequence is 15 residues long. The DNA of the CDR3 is TGTGCCAGCAGCTTGTGCTATGCAGGAGAGGGCGAGCAGTACTTC. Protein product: CASSLCYAGEGEQYF.

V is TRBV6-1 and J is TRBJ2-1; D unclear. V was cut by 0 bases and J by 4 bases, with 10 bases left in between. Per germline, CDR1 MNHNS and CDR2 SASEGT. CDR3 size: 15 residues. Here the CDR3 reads CASSEAVARYNEQFF. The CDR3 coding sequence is TGTGCCAGCAGTGAAGCAGTCGCCAGGTACAATGAGCAGTTCTTC.

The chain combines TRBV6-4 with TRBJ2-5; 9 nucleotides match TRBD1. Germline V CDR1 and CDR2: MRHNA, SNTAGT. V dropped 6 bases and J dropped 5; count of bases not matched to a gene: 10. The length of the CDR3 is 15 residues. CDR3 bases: TGTGCCAGCAGGGGACAGGGTCTGTCTTTGGAGACCCAGTACTTC. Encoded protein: CASRGQGLSLETQYF.

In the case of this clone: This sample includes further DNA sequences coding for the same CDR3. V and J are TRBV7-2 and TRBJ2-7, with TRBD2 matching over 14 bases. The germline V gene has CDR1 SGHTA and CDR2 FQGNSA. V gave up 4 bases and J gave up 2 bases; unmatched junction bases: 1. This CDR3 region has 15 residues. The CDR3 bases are TGTGCCAGCAGCTGGACTAGCGGGGGGACCTACGAGCAGTACTTC. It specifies CASSWTSGGTYEQYF.

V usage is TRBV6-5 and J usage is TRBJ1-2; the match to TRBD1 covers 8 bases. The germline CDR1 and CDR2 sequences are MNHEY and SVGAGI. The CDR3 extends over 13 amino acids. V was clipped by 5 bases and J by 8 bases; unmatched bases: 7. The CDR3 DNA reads TGTGCCAGCAGTCGAGGACAGGGTGACGGCTACACCTTC. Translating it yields CASSRGQGDGYTF.

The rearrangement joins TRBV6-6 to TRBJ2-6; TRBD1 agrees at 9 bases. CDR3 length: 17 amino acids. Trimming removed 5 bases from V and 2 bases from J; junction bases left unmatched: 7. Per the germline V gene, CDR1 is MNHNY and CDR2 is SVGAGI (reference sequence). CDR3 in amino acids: CASSQQGAIAGANVLTF. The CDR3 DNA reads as TGTGCCAGCAGTCAACAGGGGGCGATAGCTGGGGCCAACGTCCTGACTTTC.

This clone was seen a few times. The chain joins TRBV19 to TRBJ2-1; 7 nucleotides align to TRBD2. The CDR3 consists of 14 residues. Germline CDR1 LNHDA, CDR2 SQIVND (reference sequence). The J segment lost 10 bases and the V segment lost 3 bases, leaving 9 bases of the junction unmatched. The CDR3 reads CASSIGAAGVEQFF. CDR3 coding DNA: TGTGCCAGTAGTATTGGGGCCGCGGGGGTCGAGCAGTTCTTC.

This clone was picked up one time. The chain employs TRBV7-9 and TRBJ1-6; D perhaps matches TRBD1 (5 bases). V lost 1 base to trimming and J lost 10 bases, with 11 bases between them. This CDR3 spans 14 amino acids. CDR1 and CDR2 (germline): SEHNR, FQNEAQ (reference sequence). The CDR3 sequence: CASSLGGGQSPLHF. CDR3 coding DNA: TGTGCCAGCAGCTTAGGGGGGGGTCAGTCACCCCTCCACTTT.

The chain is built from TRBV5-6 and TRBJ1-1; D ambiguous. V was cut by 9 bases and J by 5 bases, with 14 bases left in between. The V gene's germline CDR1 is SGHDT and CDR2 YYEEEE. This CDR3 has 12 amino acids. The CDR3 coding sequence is TGTGCCACCTGGTCCCGGTGGACTGAAGCTTTCTTT. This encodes CATWSRWTEAFF. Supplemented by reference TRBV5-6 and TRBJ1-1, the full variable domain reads DAGVTQSPTHLIKTRGQQVTLRCSPKSGHDTVSWYQQALGQGPQFIFQYYEEEERQRGNFPDRFSGHQFPNYSSELNVNALLLGDSALYLCATWSRWTEAFFGQGTRLTVV.

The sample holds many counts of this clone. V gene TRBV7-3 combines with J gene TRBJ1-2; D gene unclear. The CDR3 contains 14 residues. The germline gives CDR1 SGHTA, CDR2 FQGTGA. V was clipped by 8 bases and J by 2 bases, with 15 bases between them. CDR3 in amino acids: CASAAGTENYGYTF. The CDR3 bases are TGTGCCAGCGCGGCGGGCACAGAGAACTATGGCTACACCTTC.

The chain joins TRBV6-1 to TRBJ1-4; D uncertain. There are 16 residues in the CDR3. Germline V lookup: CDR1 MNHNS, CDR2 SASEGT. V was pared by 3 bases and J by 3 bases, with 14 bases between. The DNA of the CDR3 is TGTGCCAGCAGTGAGGTGGCACCAGGCGCTAATGAAAAACTGTTTTTT. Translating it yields CASSEVAPGANEKLFF.

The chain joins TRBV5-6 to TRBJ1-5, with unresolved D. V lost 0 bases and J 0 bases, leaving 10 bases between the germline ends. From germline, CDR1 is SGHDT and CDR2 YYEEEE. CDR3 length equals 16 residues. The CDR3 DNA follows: TGTGCCAGCAGCTTGGGGCGAACAGATAGCAATCAGCCCCAGCATTTT. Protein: CASSLGRTDSNQPQHF.

The DNA of the CDR3 is TGTGCCAGCAGCTTGGGGGGCAGGGAGGCGGATCAGCCCCAGCATTTT. Translation gives CASSLGGREADQPQHF. This chain connects TRBV5-4 to TRBJ1-5, with D perhaps matching TRBD1 (5 bases). Trimming took off 0 bases at V and 5 bases at J, with 15 bases between the two ends. Germline CDR1 reads SGHNT; CDR2 reads YYREEE (reference sequence). The CDR3 contains 16 residues.

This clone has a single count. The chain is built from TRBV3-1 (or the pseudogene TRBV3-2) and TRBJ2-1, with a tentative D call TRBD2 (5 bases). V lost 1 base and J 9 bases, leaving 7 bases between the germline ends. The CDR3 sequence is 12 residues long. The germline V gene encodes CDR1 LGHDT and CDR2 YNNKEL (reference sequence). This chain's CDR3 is CASSQGTGEQFF. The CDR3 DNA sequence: TGTGCCAGCAGCCAAGGGACTGGTGAGCAGTTCTTC.